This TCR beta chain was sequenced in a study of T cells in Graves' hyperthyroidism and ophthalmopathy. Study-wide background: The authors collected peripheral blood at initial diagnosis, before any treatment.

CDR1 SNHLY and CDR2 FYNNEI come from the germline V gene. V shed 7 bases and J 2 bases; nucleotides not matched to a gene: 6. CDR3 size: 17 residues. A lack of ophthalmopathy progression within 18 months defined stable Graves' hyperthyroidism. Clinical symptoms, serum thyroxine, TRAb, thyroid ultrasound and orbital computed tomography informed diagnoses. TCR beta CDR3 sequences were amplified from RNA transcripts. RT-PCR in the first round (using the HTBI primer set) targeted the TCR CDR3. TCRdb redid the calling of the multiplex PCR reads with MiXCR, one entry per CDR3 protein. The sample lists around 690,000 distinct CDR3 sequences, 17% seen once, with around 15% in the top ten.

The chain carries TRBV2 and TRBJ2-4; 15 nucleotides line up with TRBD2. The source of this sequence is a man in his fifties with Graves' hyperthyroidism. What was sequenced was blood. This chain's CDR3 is CASTGLAGGPTKNIQYF. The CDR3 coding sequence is TGTGCCAGCACCGGACTAGCGGGAGGGCCGACCAAAAACATTCAGTACTTC.